This T cell receptor beta chain derives from a study of T cell responses to AZD1222 COVID-19 vaccine. Only in-frame clones appear in the TCRdb table, and some are missing; sequencing was by immunoSEQ multiplex PCR. The sample shows some 130,000 clones, more than 85% of them seen only once. Findings of the study overall: Possibly, clonal diversity was underestimated; donors were largely white British and included more females. At study baseline, merely a handful of AZD1222 recipients were seropositive.

Note on this clone: Antigen: not known.

The input for sequencing was peripheral blood, taken 28 days after the second AZD1222 dose. This clonotype originated in an adult who received the AZD1222 COVID-19 vaccine.

The CDR3 nucleotides read TGTGCCAGCAGTCGGACTAGCGGGAGAACAAGGGGCTCCTACAATGAGCAGTTCTTC. Translated, it gives CASSRTSGRTRGSYNEQFF. The gene calls are TRBV7-3 and TRBJ2-1; 13 bases match TRBD2. Trimming cost V 6 bases and J 0 bases; bases outside gene matches: 11. CDR1 and CDR2 from the germline V gene are SGHTA and FQGTGA. There are 19 residues in the CDR3.